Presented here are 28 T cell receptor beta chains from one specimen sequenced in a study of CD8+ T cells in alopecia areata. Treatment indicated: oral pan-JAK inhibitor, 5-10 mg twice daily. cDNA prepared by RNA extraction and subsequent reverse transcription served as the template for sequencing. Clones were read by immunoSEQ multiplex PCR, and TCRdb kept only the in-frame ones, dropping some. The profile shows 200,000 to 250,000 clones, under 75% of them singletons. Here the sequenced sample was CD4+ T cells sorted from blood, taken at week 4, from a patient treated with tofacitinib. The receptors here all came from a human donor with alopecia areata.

The CDR3 bases are TGCGCCAGCAGTAGCCCAGATACGCAGTATTTT. Amino acid sequence: CASSSPDTQYF. V and J are TRBV5-1 and TRBJ2-3; no clear D gene. The CDR3 spans 11 residues. Germline V gives CDR1 SGHRS, CDR2 YFSETQ. V shed 5 bases and J shed 4 bases, with 5 bases lying between them.

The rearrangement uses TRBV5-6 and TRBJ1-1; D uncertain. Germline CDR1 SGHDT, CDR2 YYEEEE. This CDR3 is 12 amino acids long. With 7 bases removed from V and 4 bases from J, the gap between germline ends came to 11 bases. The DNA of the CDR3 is TGTGCCAGCTTTGGACGGGGCACTGAAGCTTTCTTT. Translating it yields CASFGRGTEAFF.

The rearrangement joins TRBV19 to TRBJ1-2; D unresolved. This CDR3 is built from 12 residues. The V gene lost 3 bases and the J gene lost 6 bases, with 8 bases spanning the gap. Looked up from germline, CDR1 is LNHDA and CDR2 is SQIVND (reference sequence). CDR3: CASSMVGNGYTF. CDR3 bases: TGTGCCAGTAGTATGGTAGGGAATGGCTACACCTTC.

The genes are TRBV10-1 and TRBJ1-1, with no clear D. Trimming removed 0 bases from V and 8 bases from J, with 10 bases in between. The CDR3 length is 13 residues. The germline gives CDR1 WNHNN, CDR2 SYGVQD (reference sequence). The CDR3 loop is CASSESGRSEAFF. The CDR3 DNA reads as TGCGCCAGCAGTGAGTCGGGCAGGTCGGAAGCTTTCTTT.

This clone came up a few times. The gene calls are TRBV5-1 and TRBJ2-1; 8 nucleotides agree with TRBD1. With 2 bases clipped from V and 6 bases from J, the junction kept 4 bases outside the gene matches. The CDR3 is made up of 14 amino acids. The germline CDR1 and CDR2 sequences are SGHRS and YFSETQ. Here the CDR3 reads CASSFITGGNEQFF. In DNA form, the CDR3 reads TGCGCCAGCAGCTTCATCACAGGGGGCAATGAGCAGTTCTTC.

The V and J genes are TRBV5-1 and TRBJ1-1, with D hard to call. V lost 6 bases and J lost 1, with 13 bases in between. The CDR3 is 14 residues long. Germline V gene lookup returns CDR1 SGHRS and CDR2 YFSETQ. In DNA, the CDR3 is TGCGCCAGCACCCCTACAGACCGGAACACTGAAGCTTTCTTT. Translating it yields CASTPTDRNTEAFF.

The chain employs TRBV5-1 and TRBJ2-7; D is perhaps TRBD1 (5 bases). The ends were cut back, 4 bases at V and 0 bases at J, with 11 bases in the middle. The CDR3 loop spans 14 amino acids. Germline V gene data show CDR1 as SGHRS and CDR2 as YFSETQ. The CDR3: CASSMDTSSYEQYF. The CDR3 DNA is TGCGCCAGCAGCATGGACACCTCCTCCTACGAGCAGTACTTC.

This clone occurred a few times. CDR3 sequence reads: CSVDRTGDTQYF. The CDR3 nucleotides read TGCAGCGTTGATAGGACTGGAGATACGCAGTATTTT. This chain joins TRBV29-1 and TRBJ2-3; D possibly corresponds to TRBD2 (5 bases). The V end lost 3 bases, the J end lost 5 bases, and 9 bases lay between the germline ends. Germline assignment: CDR1 SQVTM and CDR2 ANQGSEA. The CDR3 runs to 12 residues.

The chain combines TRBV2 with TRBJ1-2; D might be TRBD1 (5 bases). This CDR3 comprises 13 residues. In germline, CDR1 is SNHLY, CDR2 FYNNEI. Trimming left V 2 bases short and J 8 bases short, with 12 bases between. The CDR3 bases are TGTGCCAGCAGTGAATCAGGGTATGGAGGCTACACCTTC. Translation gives CASSESGYGGYTF.

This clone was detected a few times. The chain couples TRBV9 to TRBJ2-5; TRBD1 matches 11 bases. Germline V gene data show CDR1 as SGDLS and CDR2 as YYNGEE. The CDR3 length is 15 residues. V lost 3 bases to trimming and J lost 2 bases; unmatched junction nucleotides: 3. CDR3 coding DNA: TGTGCCAGCAGCGGGCGGGACAGGGGGCAAGAGACCCAGTACTTC. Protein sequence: CASSGRDRGQETQYF.

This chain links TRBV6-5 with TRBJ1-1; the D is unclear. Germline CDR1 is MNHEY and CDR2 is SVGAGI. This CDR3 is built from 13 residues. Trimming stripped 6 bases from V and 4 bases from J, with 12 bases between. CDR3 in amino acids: CASRPTSGTEAFF. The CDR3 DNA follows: TGTGCCAGCAGACCGACCTCGGGCACTGAAGCTTTCTTT.

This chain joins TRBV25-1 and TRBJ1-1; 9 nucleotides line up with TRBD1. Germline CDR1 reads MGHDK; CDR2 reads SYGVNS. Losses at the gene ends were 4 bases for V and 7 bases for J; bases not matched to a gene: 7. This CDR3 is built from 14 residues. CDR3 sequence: CASSGTGGTGEAFF. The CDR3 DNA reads TGTGCCAGCAGTGGTACAGGGGGCACAGGTGAAGCTTTCTTT.

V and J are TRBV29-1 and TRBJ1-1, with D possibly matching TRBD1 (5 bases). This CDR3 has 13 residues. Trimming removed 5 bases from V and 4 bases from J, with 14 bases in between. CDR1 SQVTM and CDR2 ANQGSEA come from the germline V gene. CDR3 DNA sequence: TGCAGCGTTACCGGGACGGCCTTCACTGAAGCTTTCTTT. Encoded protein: CSVTGTAFTEAFF.

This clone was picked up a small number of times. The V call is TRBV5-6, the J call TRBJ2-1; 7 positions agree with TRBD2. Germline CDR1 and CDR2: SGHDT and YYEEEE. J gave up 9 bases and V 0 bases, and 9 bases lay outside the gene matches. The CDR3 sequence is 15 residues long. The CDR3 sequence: CASSLAGGAGSEQFF. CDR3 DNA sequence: TGTGCCAGCAGCTTGGCGGGGGGAGCGGGTTCTGAGCAGTTCTTC.

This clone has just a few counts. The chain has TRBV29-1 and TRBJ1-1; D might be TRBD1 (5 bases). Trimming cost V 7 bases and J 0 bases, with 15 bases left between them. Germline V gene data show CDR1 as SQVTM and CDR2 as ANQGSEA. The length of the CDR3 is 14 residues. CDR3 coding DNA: TGCAGCGCCCAAGATGCAGGGATGAACACTGAAGCTTTCTTT. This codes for CSAQDAGMNTEAFF.

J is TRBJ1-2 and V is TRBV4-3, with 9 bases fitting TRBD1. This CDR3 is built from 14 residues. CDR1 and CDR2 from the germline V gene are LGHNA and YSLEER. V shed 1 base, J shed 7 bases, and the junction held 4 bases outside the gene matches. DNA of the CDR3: TGCGCCAGCAGCCAAGGGGACAGGGTGTCTGGCTACACCTTC. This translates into CASSQGDRVSGYTF.

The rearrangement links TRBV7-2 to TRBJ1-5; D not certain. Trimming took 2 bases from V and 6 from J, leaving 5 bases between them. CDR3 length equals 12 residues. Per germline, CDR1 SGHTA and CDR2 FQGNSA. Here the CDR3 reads CASSLSRQPQHF. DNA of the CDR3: TGTGCCAGCAGCTTATCGCGTCAGCCCCAGCATTTT.

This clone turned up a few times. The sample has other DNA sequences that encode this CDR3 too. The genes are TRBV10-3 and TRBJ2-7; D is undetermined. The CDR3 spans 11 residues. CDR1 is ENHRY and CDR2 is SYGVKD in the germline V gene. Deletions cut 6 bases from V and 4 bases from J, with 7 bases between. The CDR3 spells CAIREDYEQYF. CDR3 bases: TGTGCCATCAGAGAGGATTACGAGCAGTACTTC.

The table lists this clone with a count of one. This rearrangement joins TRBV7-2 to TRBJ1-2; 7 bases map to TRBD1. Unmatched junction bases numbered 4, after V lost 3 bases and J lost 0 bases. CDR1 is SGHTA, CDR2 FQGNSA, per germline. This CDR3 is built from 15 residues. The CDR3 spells CASSLTTGTNYGYTF. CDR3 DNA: TGTGCCAGCAGCTTGACGACAGGGACTAACTATGGCTACACCTTC.

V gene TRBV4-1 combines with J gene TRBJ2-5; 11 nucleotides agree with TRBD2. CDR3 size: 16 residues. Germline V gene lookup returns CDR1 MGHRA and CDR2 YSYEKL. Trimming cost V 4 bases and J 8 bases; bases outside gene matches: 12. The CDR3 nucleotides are TGCGCCAGCAGCCTCCCTTCTAGCGGGGGGACTCACACCCAGTACTTC. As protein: CASSLPSSGGTHTQYF.

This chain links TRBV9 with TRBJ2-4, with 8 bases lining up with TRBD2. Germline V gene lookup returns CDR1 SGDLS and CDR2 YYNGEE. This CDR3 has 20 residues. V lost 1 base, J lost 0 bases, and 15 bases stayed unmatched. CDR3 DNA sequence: TGTGCCAGCAGCGTAAGTTCTCCGGGACTAGGGGAACTAGCCAAAAACATTCAGTACTTC. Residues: CASSVSSPGLGELAKNIQYF.

In DNA, the CDR3 is TGTGCCAGCAGTAAAGGGAGATATGGCTACACCTTC. It codes for CASSKGRYGYTF. The J gene is TRBJ1-2, the V gene TRBV25-1; D unclear. Germline V lookup: CDR1 MGHDK, CDR2 SYGVNS. The CDR3 has 12 amino acids. Trimming shortened V by 5 bases and J by 5 bases, and 9 bases separated the two germline ends.

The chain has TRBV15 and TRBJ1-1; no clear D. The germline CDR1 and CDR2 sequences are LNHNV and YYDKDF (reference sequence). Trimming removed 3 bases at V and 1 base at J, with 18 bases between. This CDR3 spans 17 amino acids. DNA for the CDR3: TGTGCCACCAGCAGGGCCCCAGGACTTAATGAGAACACTGAAGCTTTCTTT. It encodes CATSRAPGLNENTEAFF. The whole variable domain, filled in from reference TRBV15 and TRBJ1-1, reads DAMVIQNPRYQVTQFGKPVTLSCSQTLNHNVMYWYQQKSSQAPKLLFHYYDKDFNNEADTPDNFQSRRPNTSFCFLDIRSPGLGDTAMYLCATSRAPGLNENTEAFFGQGTRLTVV.

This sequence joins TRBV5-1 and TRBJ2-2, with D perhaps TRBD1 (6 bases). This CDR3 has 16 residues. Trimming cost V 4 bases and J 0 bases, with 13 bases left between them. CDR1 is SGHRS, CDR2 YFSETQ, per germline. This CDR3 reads CASSPTGSPNTGELFF. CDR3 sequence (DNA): TGCGCCAGCAGCCCTACAGGGTCCCCGAACACCGGGGAGCTGTTTTTT. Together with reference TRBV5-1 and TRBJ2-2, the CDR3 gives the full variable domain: KAGVTQTPRYLIKTRGQQVTLSCSPISGHRSVSWYQQTPGQGLQFLFEYFSETQRNKGNFPGRFSGRQFSNSRSEMNVSTLELGDSALYLCASSPTGSPNTGELFFGEGSRLTVL.

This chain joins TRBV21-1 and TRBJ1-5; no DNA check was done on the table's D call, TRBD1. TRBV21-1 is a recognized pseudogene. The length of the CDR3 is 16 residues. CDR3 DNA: TGTGCCAGCAGCAAAGCGGCAGGAACCACCAATCAGCCCCAGCATTTT. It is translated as CASSKAAGTTNQPQHF.

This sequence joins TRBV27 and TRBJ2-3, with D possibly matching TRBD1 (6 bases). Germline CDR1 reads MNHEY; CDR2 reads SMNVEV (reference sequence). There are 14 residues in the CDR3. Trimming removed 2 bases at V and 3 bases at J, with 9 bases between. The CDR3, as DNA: TGTGCCAGCAGTTTAAGGGACAAAACAGATACGCAGTATTTT. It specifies CASSLRDKTDTQYF.

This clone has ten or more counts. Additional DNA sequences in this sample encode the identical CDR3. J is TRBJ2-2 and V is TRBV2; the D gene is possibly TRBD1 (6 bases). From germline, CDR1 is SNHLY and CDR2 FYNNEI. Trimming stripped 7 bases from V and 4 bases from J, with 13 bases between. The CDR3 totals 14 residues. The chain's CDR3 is CASKEQGPTGELFF. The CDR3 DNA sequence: TGTGCCAGCAAGGAACAGGGTCCCACCGGGGAGCTGTTTTTT.

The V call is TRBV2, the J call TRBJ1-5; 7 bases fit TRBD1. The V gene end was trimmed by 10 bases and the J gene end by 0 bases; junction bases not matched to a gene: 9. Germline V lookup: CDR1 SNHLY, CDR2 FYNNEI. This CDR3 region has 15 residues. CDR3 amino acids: CATAGGEYSNQPQHF. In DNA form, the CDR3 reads TGTGCCACAGCAGGGGGAGAATATAGCAATCAGCCCCAGCATTTT.